A selection of T cell receptor beta chains follows, all from one sample in a study of blood T cell repertoires in COVID-19. The table came from immunoSEQ multiplex PCR; TCRdb's copy has only in-frame clones and leaves some out. The sample lists a few hundred thousand clones, more than 70% occurring once. The sample was PBMCs or T cells enriched from blood (not recorded which). These receptors all come from a man in his forties in a cohort exposed to, infected with or recovered from COVID-19 (not recorded which). CDR3s include the opening cysteine and the closing phenylalanine or tryptophan. A D gene is named only where the DNA matches it firmly. Clone size appears in some rows only: once, few, many, or a class for an expanded clone.

v_gene	len	abundance	j_gene	d_gene	CDR3nt	CDR3aa
TRBV7-2	16	.	TRBJ2-2	TRBD2	TGTGCCAGCAGCTTAGAAGGAGGGGAGGGTACCGGGGAGCTGTTTTTT	CASSLEGGEGTGELFF
TRBV5-1	14	.	TRBJ1-6	TRBD1	TGCGCCAGCAGCTCTTCGACAGGGGAATCACCCCTCCACTTT	CASSSSTGESPLHF
TRBV6-1	14	.	TRBJ1-5	TRBD1	TGTGCCAGCAGTGATTACAGGGGTTTTCAGCCCCAGCATTTT	CASSDYRGFQPQHF
TRBV5-1	16	once	TRBJ1-6	.	TGCGCCAGCAGCTTGGAGTGGGGCCGTAATAATTCACCCCTCCACTTT	CASSLEWGRNNSPLHF
TRBV7-8	14	.	TRBJ2-5	TRBD1	TGTGCCAGCAGCACCGGACAGGTTAAAGAGACCCAGTACTTC	CASSTGQVKETQYF
TRBV28	13	.	TRBJ1-2	.	TGTGCCAGCAGTTCCAGGGTGGCCTATGGCTACACCTTC	CASSSRVAYGYTF
TRBV28	14	.	TRBJ1-5	.	TGTGCCAGCGAGGGGGAGGGGAGCGATCAGCCCCAGCATTTT	CASEGEGSDQPQHF
TRBV7-2	15	.	TRBJ1-2	TRBD1	TGTGCCAGCAGCGCATCGGGACAGGGGGGCGATGGCTACACCTTC	CASSASGQGGDGYTF
TRBV4-2	16	.	TRBJ2-1	.	TGTGCCAGCAGCCAAGCCGGGAGTTCTTCCTACAATGAGCAGTTCTTC	CASSQAGSSSYNEQFF
TRBV18	12	.	TRBJ1-1	.	TGTGCCAGCTCACCACCGCAGACTGAAGCTTTCTTT	CASSPPQTEAFF
TRBV23-1	15	.	TRBJ1-5	.	TGCGCCAGCAGTCATGAACAGGGACGGAATCAGCCCCAGCATTTT	CASSHEQGRNQPQHF
TRBV19	13	.	TRBJ2-3	TRBD2	TGTGCCAGTAGCCCTAGCGGATCAGATACGCAGTATTTT	CASSPSGSDTQYF
TRBV27	15	.	TRBJ2-1	.	TGTGCCAGCAGTTTACGGTGGCAGGGGCAGGGTGAGCAGTTCTTC	CASSLRWQGQGEQFF
TRBV7-2	15	.	TRBJ2-1	TRBD2	TGTGCCAGCAGCTTAACTAGCGGGAGCCGTTCTGAGCAGTTCTTC	CASSLTSGSRSEQFF
TRBV30	15	.	TRBJ2-7	TRBD2	TGTGCCTCCGGGCCCTTACTAGCGGGAGCCTACGAGCAGTACTTC	CASGPLLAGAYEQYF
TRBV10-3	15	.	TRBJ2-5	TRBD2	TGTGCCATCAGTGAGAGCGGGGGTCCTGGGGGGACCCAGTACTTC	CAISESGGPGGTQYF
TRBV27	16	.	TRBJ1-6	.	TGTGCCAGCAGCCTGGGTAGGGGGACTAATAATTCACCCCTCCACTTT	CASSLGRGTNNSPLHF
TRBV7-8	19	.	TRBJ2-7	TRBD2	TGTGCCAGCAGCTTAGATCGGCCCAACCAGCGGGAGGCACGAGTCGAGCAGTACTTC	CASSLDRPNQREARVEQYF
TRBV15	16	.	TRBJ2-3	TRBD2	TGTGCCACCAGCAGAGGCCCTAGCGGATACACAGATACGCAGTATTTT	CATSRGPSGYTDTQYF
TRBV14	15	.	TRBJ1-2	TRBD1	TGTGCCAGCAGCCATTCCGGGACAGGGTACAGCGGCTACACCTTC	CASSHSGTGYSGYTF
TRBV6-4	15	.	TRBJ1-1	TRBD1	TGTGCCAGCAGGGCAACACAGGGGATGTACACTGAAGCTTTCTTT	CASRATQGMYTEAFF
TRBV7-9	15	.	TRBJ2-3	TRBD2	TGTGCCAGCAGCTTCCCGGGAGGGCCGGCAGATACGCAGTATTTT	CASSFPGGPADTQYF
TRBV24-1	17	.	TRBJ2-3	.	TGTGCCACCAGTGACTCCAGTAAGCGGGCGGGCACAGATACGCAGTATTTT	CATSDSSKRAGTDTQYF
TRBV4-2	12	.	TRBJ2-3	.	TGTGCCAGCAGCCAAATAGCGGATACGCAGTATTTT	CASSQIADTQYF
TRBV6-2/TRBV6-3	15	.	TRBJ2-7	TRBD2	TGTGCCAGCAGCCGGGAGCGGGAGCCCGCCTACGAGCAGTACTTC	CASSREREPAYEQYF
TRBV5-4	15	.	TRBJ2-3	TRBD2	TGTGCCAGCAGCTTGGCTAGCGGGAGGACAGATACGCAGTATTTT	CASSLASGRTDTQYF
TRBV28	14	.	TRBJ1-5	TRBD1	TGTGCCAGCAGTCCCGGACAGGGTCTAAAGCCCCAGCATTTT	CASSPGQGLKPQHF
TRBV20-1	11	.	TRBJ1-2	.	TGCAGTGGGGAGGTGAACTATGGCTACACCTTC	CSGEVNYGYTF